The T cell receptor (beta chain) under discussion was sequenced for a study of CD8+ T cells in alopecia areata (dated by TCRdb to the late 2010s). Regarding the research as a whole: Treated patients were enrolled in an open-label pilot trial of oral tofacitinib, 5 to 10 mg twice daily, for moderate-to-severe alopecia areata. Tofacitinib was administered for 6 to 18 months, and 6 months of follow-up off drug were then conducted to assess delayed response and recurrence. The study used high-throughput TCRbeta sequencing to examine T cell clonal expansion in alopecia areata, in both the C3H/HeJ mouse model and human patients. Scalp tissue and sorted CD4+ and CD8+ peripheral blood T cells from patchy and totalis/universalis alopecia areata patients and from healthy controls were covered by human TCRbeta sequencing. Biopsies were taken from tofacitinib-treated patients at baseline and at 4 and 24 weeks of treatment, and a later scalp biopsy was taken in several of the tofacitinib-treated patients. Scalp clonality was compared among normal scalp (n=4), patchy alopecia areata scalp (n=8), and alopecia totalis/universalis scalp (n=8). RNA was obtained with the PAXgene miRNA kit for fixed scalp, the miRNeasy kit for PBMCs, and the RNeasy kit for mouse skin. immunoSEQ multiplex PCR using 35 Vbeta forward primers and 13 Jbeta reverse primers was used to amplify TCRbeta CDR3 regions.

A distance of 10 bases separates the germline ends of V and J, which lose 5 bases and 3 bases respectively. In the germline V gene, CDR1 corresponds to SQVTM and CDR2 to ANQGSEA. The CDR3 contains 12 residues, cysteine and phenylalanine counted. Only the CDR3 region is kept as DNA, spanning 36 bases read in frame from base 1. Peripheral blood and lesional scalp punch biopsies were obtained from patients with alopecia areata. PBMCs were separated by density centrifugation and stained for CD3, CD4 and CD8, after which CD4+ and CD8+ T cells were sorted on a FACSAria. Study-wide findings and limitations: Lesional scalp, especially in alopecia totalis/universalis, showed higher clonality and more expanded CD8+ clones than normal scalp, suggesting antigenic drive. Shared TCR sequences between patients were less evident than in mice, which may be partly attributable to HLA diversity in the patient population. Unlike mouse skin, where gammadelta T cells dominate, normal human skin contains resident alphabeta T cells that get sequenced too, which complicates analysis of the scalp TCR repertoire.

A few counts support this clone. This receptor's antigen is unknown. No quality values exist for individual bases; no much larger clone is one base distant. Library preparation employed the immunoSEQ multiplex PCR assay. For TCR sequencing, RNA was extracted from every sample and reverse transcribed into cDNA to serve as template. SuperScript III was used for first-strand cDNA synthesis, primed with a 2:1 mix of oligo-dT and random hexamers. A synthetic immune receptor repertoire was used to measure amplification bias, and any remaining bias was corrected computationally. For the original study's pipeline: Raw reads were preprocessed to remove errors, and CDR3 was defined according to IMGT conventions as the region from the conserved cysteine to phenylalanine. Clonality was calculated as 1 minus Shannon entropy normalized by log2 of the number of productive unique TCRs. Scalp TCRbeta sequences were cross-referenced with sorted blood CD4 and CD8 repertoires so that the CD4 or CD8 identity of scalp clones could be inferred. TCRdb stores this immuneACCESS table with in-frame sequences only. Part of the clones is absent; in the studies checked, under half of the shortfall reflects unresolved V genes, and no reason is known for the rest. The V and J calls and clone size were taken over from that table, and D and trimming were inferred from the DNA. The sample data list around 98,000 clones, and 35% to 45% of these were observed just once. Together, the top ten hold almost 0.8% of the sample.

The receptor was derived from a human donor with alopecia areata. The chain links TRBV29-1 with TRBJ1-1, with the D gene call left open. Sequencing was done on a sample of CD4+ T cells sorted from blood. The DNA is as follows: TGCAGCGTTAATGGACTGTACACTGAAGCTTTCTTT. The resulting protein is CSVNGLYTEAFF.